This TCR beta chain was observed in a study of blood T cell repertoires in COVID-19. Study details: The cDNA or gDNA used as material had been derived from T cells, B-cell-depleted T cells, or PBMCs.

The CDR3 runs to 13 residues. CDR1 is MNHNS, CDR2 SASEGT, per germline. Trimming removed 3 bases from V and 6 bases from J, with 11 bases in between. Authors' processing steps: It was from reference gene primer amplification that nucleated cell counts were estimated. Assay used: immunoSEQ multiplex PCR; TCRdb lists only in-frame clones, some missing. That table furnishes V, J and clone size, whereas the DNA furnished D and trimming. The data contain over 30,000 clones, 85% of them seen just once; the ten biggest clones take up 17%. Sequencing input: peripheral blood. J is TRBJ1-1 and V is TRBV6-1; unclear D gene. The TCR was taken from a woman in her sixties with active COVID-19. In DNA, the CDR3 is TGTGCCAGCAGTGAGATGAGAGCCTCTGAAGCTTTCTTT. Translating it yields CASSEMRASEAFF.